This TCR beta chain is from a study of blood T cell repertoires in COVID-19. The germline CDR1 and CDR2 sequences are SGHTA and FQGNSA. V was cut by 5 bases and J by 0 bases, with 15 bases left in between. The CDR3 has 16 residues. Clones were sequenced by immunoSEQ multiplex PCR, and TCRdb holds only the in-frame ones, with some missing. The table records fewer than 85,000 clones, 88% of them present only once. Sequencing was carried out using peripheral blood. J is TRBJ2-3 and V is TRBV7-2, with D maybe TRBD2 (6 bases). This TCR was recovered from a human donor in a cohort sampled during active COVID-19. The chain's CDR3 is CASSRGLSTSTDTQYF. The DNA for the CDR3 is TGTGCCAGCAGCCGGGGACTGTCAACTAGCACAGATACGCAGTATTTT.